Following are 12 T cell receptor beta chains from one sample sequenced in a study of T-cell memory formation after mild COVID-19. TCRdb re-derived calls from the 5' RACE reads in MiXCR, one entry per CDR3 protein. Of approximately 560,000 distinct CDR3 sequences listed, 15% to 20% are singletons. The material sequenced was PBMCs or a T cell subset sorted from them (not recorded which). The origin of the receptors is an adult woman who had mild COVID-19 (a few samples of this study predate the infection). Cell type and time point are not known.

This clonotype was found once. In nucleotides, the CDR3 is TGCAGCGTTGCCCAGGGCCAGGGCACTGAAGCTTTCTTT. It yields the protein CSVAQGQGTEAFF. The genes are TRBV29-1 and TRBJ1-1, with D maybe TRBD1 (5 bases). Looked up from germline, CDR1 is SQVTM and CDR2 is ANQGSEA. The CDR3 runs 13 residues. The germline V and J ends were trimmed by 4 bases and 4 bases, with 13 bases remaining between them.

At least ten counts were recorded for this clonotype. J is TRBJ2-2 and V is TRBV15, with D possibly TRBD1 on 6 matching bases. CDR1 LNHNV and CDR2 YYDKDF come from the germline V gene (reference sequence). V was cut by 3 bases and J by 3 bases, with 8 bases left in between. This CDR3 spans 14 amino acids. CDR3 loop: CATSSSGDTGELFF. For the CDR3, the DNA is TGTGCCACCAGCAGTTCAGGGGACACCGGGGAGCTGTTTTTT.

The chain uses TRBV19 and TRBJ2-3; 8 bases are a match to TRBD2. The V gene end was trimmed by 11 bases and the J gene end by 1 base; junction bases not matched to a gene: 8. CDR3 length: 14 amino acids. Germline V gene data show CDR1 as LNHDA and CDR2 as SQIVND (reference sequence). In nucleotides, the CDR3 is TGTGCCTGCACTGGGGGACTAGGCACAGATACGCAGTATTTT. Translated, it gives CACTGGLGTDTQYF.

A few counts support this clonotype. V is TRBV3-1 and J is TRBJ2-1; 7 bases match TRBD1. The CDR3 is 12 residues long. Germline values: CDR1 LGHDT, CDR2 YNNKEL (reference sequence). With 3 bases clipped from V and 12 bases from J, the junction kept 5 bases outside the gene matches. The CDR3 sequence: CASSQDRLGQFF. CDR3 nucleotide sequence: TGTGCCAGCAGCCAGGACAGGCTGGGGCAGTTCTTC.

This clonotype was observed a handful of times. The chain joins TRBV29-1 to TRBJ2-7, with 8 bases aligning to TRBD2. V was pared by 6 bases and J by 5 bases, with 9 bases of the junction left unmatched. The CDR3 has 13 amino acids. From germline, CDR1 is SQVTM and CDR2 ANQGSEA. The CDR3 region has the DNA TGCAGCGTGGACAGCGGGGGAGAACACGAGCAGTACTTC. Protein product: CSVDSGGEHEQYF.

This CDR3 reads CAWSTGLSGPYNEQFF. The CDR3 coding sequence is TGTGCCTGGAGTACGGGTCTTAGCGGACCCTACAATGAGCAGTTCTTC. The V and J genes are TRBV30 and TRBJ2-1; the D gene is possibly TRBD2 (6 bases). V lost 2 bases and J lost 2, with 16 bases in between. The CDR3 is 16 residues long. The germline V gene has CDR1 GTSNPN and CDR2 SVGIG (reference sequence).

This clonotype was counted only a few times. CDR3 amino acids: CASSQDLGLSGGNTIYF. The CDR3 nucleotides read TGCGCCAGCAGCCAAGATCTTGGCCTATCGGGTGGAAACACCATATATTTT. The V gene is TRBV4-1, the J gene TRBJ1-3; the D is unclear. V lost 0 bases, J lost 3 bases, and 15 bases lay in between. The length of the CDR3 is 17 residues. Germline-derived CDR1 and CDR2 are MGHRA and YSYEKL.

The DNA of the CDR3 is TGTGCCAGCAGCCCAGGATCGGCTACCCTTGGGGGATTCAGTGAGCAGTTCTTC. Translating it yields CASSPGSATLGGFSEQFF. The gene calls are TRBV11-3 and TRBJ2-1; tentatively, D is TRBD1 or TRBD2 (5 bases each). Trimming took off 5 bases at V and 9 bases at J, with 29 bases between the two ends. In germline, CDR1 is SGHNT, CDR2 YENEEA. This CDR3 region has 18 residues.

A few counts support this clonotype. The CDR3 coding sequence is TGTGCCAGCTCACAGGTGAAGGGGATGGAGACCCAGTACTTC. As protein: CASSQVKGMETQYF. The chain couples TRBV18 to TRBJ2-5, with D maybe TRBD1 (5 bases). V was clipped by 4 bases and J by 5 bases, with 14 bases between them. The CDR3 has 14 amino acids. The germline V gene encodes CDR1 KGHSH and CDR2 LQKENI.

The count of this clonotype is one. The rearrangement joins TRBV30 to TRBJ2-1; 10 bases align to TRBD2. With V trimmed by 3 bases and J by 0 bases, 2 bases remained unmatched. The CDR3 is 15 residues long. Looked up from germline, CDR1 is GTSNPN and CDR2 is SVGIG (reference sequence). The CDR3 DNA reads TGTGCCTGGAGACTAGCGGGATTCTCCTACAATGAGCAGTTCTTC. This gives the protein CAWRLAGFSYNEQFF.

This clonotype appeared once. This chain connects TRBV9 to TRBJ2-2; 7 positions agree with TRBD1. CDR1 is SGDLS, CDR2 YYNGEE, per germline. This CDR3 comprises 15 residues. V dropped 3 bases and J dropped 2; count of bases not matched to a gene: 4. The CDR3 DNA follows: TGTGCCAGCAGCGCACAGGGGCCCAACACCGGGGAGCTGTTTTTT. Its translation: CASSAQGPNTGELFF.

This clonotype was counted only a few times. The chain uses TRBV9 and TRBJ2-2; no reliable D call. Germline CDR1 reads SGDLS; CDR2 reads YYNGEE. V shed 0 bases and J shed 0 bases, with 6 bases lying between them. The CDR3 loop spans 15 amino acids. Written as DNA, the CDR3 is TGTGCCAGCAGCGTAGGAACAGCGAACACCGGGGAGCTGTTTTTT. This encodes CASSVGTANTGELFF.